The T cell receptor (beta chain) under discussion was sequenced for a study of CD8 T cells in ankylosing spondylitis. General study points: In reactive arthritis synovial fluid and blood, some motif variants had been reported before.

Only a few counts were recorded for this clonotype. Its antigen remains unidentified. With molecular barcodes, quantitative 5'-RACE was used to make the TCR beta libraries. From the 5' RACE reads, TCRdb called clonotypes with MiXCR, one entry per CDR3 protein. The sample includes around 100,000 distinct CDR3 sequences, approximately 25% of them seen just once. Source material: synovial fluid, either unsorted or a sorted T cell fraction (not recorded which). The receptor's source is a male donor with ankylosing spondylitis.

For the CDR3, the DNA is TGTGCCAGCAGCCGAGTTGGACAGCAAGAGACCCAGTACTTC. It encodes CASSRVGQQETQYF. The chain uses TRBV13 and TRBJ2-5; weak D call: TRBD1 (6 bases). This CDR3 is built from 14 residues. Trimming removed 5 bases at V and 2 bases at J, with 12 bases between. CDR1 and CDR2 (germline): PRHDT, FYEKMQ (reference sequence).